This TCR beta chain was recovered during a study of shared clonotypes between healthy human individuals. On the study more broadly: CD4 naive and memory got three plates each, CD8 naive two, CD8 memory one.

V was clipped by 0 bases and J by 11 bases, with 10 bases between them. Germline CDR1 reads MNHEY; CDR2 reads SMNVEV (reference sequence). The CDR3 runs to 13 residues. Libraries were prepared by immunoSEQ multiplex PCR; TCRdb keeps only in-frame clonotypes and omits some of them. The table records approximately 1.9 million clones, 93% of them present only once. Naive CD8 cells comprised CD45RO-negative, CCR7-positively selected cells, excluding terminally differentiated effector memory CD45RA+ cells. Sequenced input: naive CD8+ T cells from PBMCs. This clonotype was sampled from a man aged 18 to 30 in good health. Some clones in this sample may be carry-over from other donors' samples. The chain carries TRBV27 and TRBJ1-4; D unresolved. The CDR3 nucleotides read TGTGCCAGCAGTTTATCCCAGTCCCCGAAACTGTTTTTT. Its translation: CASSLSQSPKLFF.